This T cell receptor (beta chain) is from a study of blood T cell repertoires in COVID-19. Study as a whole: The United States, Italy and Spain were the sources of the acute and convalescent COVID-19 samples.

V lost 2 bases, J lost 3 bases, and 10 bases lay in between. Germline V gives CDR1 SGHVS, CDR2 FQNEAQ. The CDR3 has 14 amino acids. Measured with immunoSEQ multiplex PCR; TCRdb has only the in-frame clones, and not every one. The data contain hundreds of thousands of clones, approximately 80% of them seen just once; the ten biggest clones take up roughly 4.9%. The TCR comes from an elderly woman with active or convalescent COVID-19. This rearrangement joins TRBV7-8 to TRBJ1-2, with D tentatively TRBD1 (5 bases). Sequencing was carried out using peripheral blood. The CDR3 protein is CASSLRDSYYGYTF. CDR3 sequence (DNA): TGTGCCAGCAGCTTAAGAGACAGCTACTATGGCTACACCTTC. Using reference TRBV7-8 and TRBJ1-2 for the parts outside the CDR3, the full variable domain is GAGVSQSPRYKVAKRGQDVALRCDPISGHVSLFWYQQALGQGPEFLTYFQNEAQLDKSGLPSDRFFAERPEGSVSTLKIQRTQQEDSAVYLCASSLRDSYYGYTFGSGTRLTVV.